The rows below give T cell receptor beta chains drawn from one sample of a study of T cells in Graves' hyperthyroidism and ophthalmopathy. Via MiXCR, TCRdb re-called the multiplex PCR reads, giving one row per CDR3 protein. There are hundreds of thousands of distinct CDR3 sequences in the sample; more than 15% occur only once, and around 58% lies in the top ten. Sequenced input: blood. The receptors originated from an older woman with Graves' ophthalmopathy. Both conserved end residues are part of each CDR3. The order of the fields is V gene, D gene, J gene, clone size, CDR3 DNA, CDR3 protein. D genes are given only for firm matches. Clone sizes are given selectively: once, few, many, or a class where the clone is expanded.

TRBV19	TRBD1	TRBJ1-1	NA	TGTGCCAGTAGGGCGGGACAGGGTGGAATGAACACTGAAGCTTTCTTT	CASRAGQGGMNTEAFF
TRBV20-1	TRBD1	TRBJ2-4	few	TGCAGTGCCAGCCCCGGGACAGCTATAAAAAACATTCAGTACTTC	CSASPGTAIKNIQYF
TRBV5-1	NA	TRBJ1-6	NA	TGCGCCAGCAGCTCCACCGCTTATAATTCACCCCTCCACTTT	CASSSTAYNSPLHF
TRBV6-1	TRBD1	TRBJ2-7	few	TGTGCCAGCAAAACAGGGGCCTGGGGCTCCTACGAGCAGTACTTC	CASKTGAWGSYEQYF
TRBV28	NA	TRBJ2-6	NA	TGTGCCAGCACCCCATTCTCTGGGGCCAACGTCCTGACTTTC	CASTPFSGANVLTF
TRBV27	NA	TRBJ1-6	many	TGTGCCAGCCGGGACGGCCCCCTGAACTCACCCCTCCACTTT	CASRDGPLNSPLHF
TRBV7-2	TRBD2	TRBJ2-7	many	TGTGCCAGCAGCCCTCCGGGACTAGCGGGAGCGACCGAGCAGTACTTC	CASSPPGLAGATEQYF
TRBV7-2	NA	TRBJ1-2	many	TGTGCCAGCAGAAGGGGGGGGATGTATGGCTACACCTTC	CASRRGGMYGYTF
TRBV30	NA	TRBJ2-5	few	TGTGCCTGGAGTCTCGAAGGGGTTAAAGAGACCCAGTACTTC	CAWSLEGVKETQYF
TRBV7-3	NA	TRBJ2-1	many	TGTGCCAGCAGCTCCCCTGGAAACAATGAGCAGTTCTTC	CASSSPGNNEQFF